What follows are 30 T cell receptor beta chains derived from one specimen sequenced in a study of beta chain features in type 1 diabetes. The study's findings and limits: TCRB CDR3s from Type 1 diabetes patients were moderately but significantly shorter in all four CD4+ subsets.

These TCRs' antigens remain unknown. cDNA synthesis used the whole RNA isolate, giving expressed TCRB sequences. The protocol was immunoSEQ multiplex PCR, while the TCRdb copy is restricted to in-frame clones and leaves out a portion. The sample has under 150,000 clones; roughly 10% are singletons. Material for sequencing was central memory CD4+ T cells from blood. These receptors all come from a man aged 25 to 45 with type 1 diabetes.

This clone was observed a few times. The chain combines TRBV5-4 with TRBJ2-3; TRBD2 aligns across 11 bases. Germline CDR1 and CDR2: SGHNT and YYREEE (reference sequence). Trimming at V came to 4 bases and at J to 0 bases, leaving 4 bases not matched to a gene. This CDR3 has 16 amino acids. This CDR3 reads CASSRGLAGSTDTQYF. The CDR3 DNA reads as TGTGCCAGCAGCCGTGGACTAGCGGGTAGCACAGATACGCAGTATTTT.

This clone has a handful of counts. V usage is TRBV28 and J usage is TRBJ1-1, with a weak D call TRBD1 (6 bases). The V end lost 6 bases, the J end lost 6 bases, and 17 bases lay between the germline ends. This CDR3 region has 14 residues. Germline V CDR1 and CDR2: MDHEN, SYDVKM. The CDR3 protein is CASRGARASPEAFF. The CDR3 DNA reads TGTGCCAGCAGGGGGGCCAGGGCGAGTCCTGAAGCTTTCTTT.

This clone was detected a few times. This rearrangement joins TRBV6-1 to TRBJ1-1, with a weak D call TRBD1 (5 bases). Trimming removed 0 bases at V and 10 bases at J, with 15 bases between. CDR1 and CDR2 (germline): MNHNS, SASEGT. The CDR3 is 14 residues long. CDR3 nucleotides: TGTGCCAGCAGTGAAGCCTGGGGGGGGGAGGGAGCTTTCTTT. Protein: CASSEAWGGEGAFF.

This clone was found a few times. J is TRBJ2-1 and V is TRBV21-1; the table calls TRBD2, which could not be checked here. TRBV21-1 is termed a pseudogene. CDR3 length: 14 amino acids. The CDR3 sequence: CASATSGGRNEQFF. The CDR3 bases are TGTGCCAGCGCTACTAGCGGGGGGCGGAATGAGCAGTTCTTC.

The chain recombines TRBV5-1 with TRBJ2-3; a weak D match, TRBD1 (5 bases). Per germline, CDR1 SGHRS and CDR2 YFSETQ. The V end lost 4 bases, the J end lost 1 base, and 10 bases lay between the germline ends. The CDR3 contains 14 residues. CDR3 bases: TGCGCCAGCAGCGAAAGGGGTCGCACAGATACGCAGTATTTT. This sequence encodes CASSERGRTDTQYF. Together with reference TRBV5-1 and TRBJ2-3, the CDR3 gives the full variable domain: KAGVTQTPRYLIKTRGQQVTLSCSPISGHRSVSWYQQTPGQGLQFLFEYFSETQRNKGNFPGRFSGRQFSNSRSEMNVSTLELGDSALYLCASSERGRTDTQYFGPGTRLTVL.

The chain links TRBV19 to TRBJ1-3; 7 nucleotides match TRBD1. With V trimmed by 7 bases and J by 0 bases, 6 bases remained unmatched. The CDR3 covers 15 residues. Germline CDR1 is LNHDA and CDR2 is SQIVND (reference sequence). CDR3 amino acids: CASKGTANSGNTIYF. CDR3 bases: TGTGCCAGTAAAGGGACAGCAAACTCTGGAAACACCATATATTTT.

This clone was observed a handful of times. The chain is built from TRBV7-9 and TRBJ2-5; 8 bases are shared with TRBD2. After removal of 11 bases from V and 4 bases from J, the junction contained 12 bases not matched to a gene. This CDR3 is 14 amino acids long. The V gene's germline CDR1 is SEHNR and CDR2 FQNEAQ (reference sequence). The CDR3 loop is CAGRRGGALETQYF. CDR3 sequence (DNA): TGTGCCGGGCGCCGGGGGGGCGCTTTAGAGACCCAGTACTTC.

The chain recombines TRBV6-5 with TRBJ2-1; the match to TRBD2 covers 9 bases. Germline trimming cut 6 bases from V and 6 bases from J; bases unmatched to any gene: 6. The CDR3 length is 14 residues. The germline V gene encodes CDR1 MNHEY and CDR2 SVGAGI. CDR3 residues: CASRRLADSNEQFF. The DNA of the CDR3 is TGTGCCAGCAGAAGACTAGCGGACTCCAATGAGCAGTTCTTC.

The CDR3 here is CASSLSGGGNQPQHF. DNA for the CDR3: TGTGCCAGCAGTTTATCAGGGGGAGGCAATCAGCCCCAGCATTTT. V is TRBV28 and J is TRBJ1-5; the match to TRBD1 covers 7 bases. Germline values: CDR1 MDHEN, CDR2 SYDVKM. V trimming: 1 base; J trimming: 2 bases; junction bases outside the gene matches: 2. The CDR3 contains 15 residues.

The chain has TRBV6-6 and TRBJ2-2, with D possibly matching TRBD1 (5 bases). CDR3 length: 12 amino acids. Trimming removed 5 bases from V and 8 bases from J, with 9 bases in between. Germline CDR1 and CDR2: MNHNY and SVGAGI (reference sequence). The CDR3: CASSNYRGELFF. The CDR3 coding sequence is TGTGCCAGCAGTAACTACAGGGGGGAGCTGTTTTTT.

This clone has just a few counts. This sequence joins TRBV7-9 and TRBJ2-3, with D possibly TRBD1 on 6 matching bases. Trimming took 5 bases from V and 4 from J, leaving 10 bases between them. CDR1 SEHNR and CDR2 FQNEAQ come from the germline V gene (reference sequence). The CDR3 is made up of 13 amino acids. CDR3 sequence: CASSPRGPDTQYF. DNA of the CDR3: TGTGCCAGCAGCCCCAGGGGCCCAGATACGCAGTATTTT.

The rearrangement joins TRBV14 to TRBJ1-1; D ambiguous. The CDR3 has 14 residues. CDR1 and CDR2 from the germline V gene are SGHDN and FVKESK. Trimming took 4 bases from V and 3 from J, leaving 12 bases between them. CDR3 bases: TGTGCCAGCAGCCGTTATCGGGGAGACACTGAAGCTTTCTTT. Its translation: CASSRYRGDTEAFF.

This clone was recorded many times. The rearrangement links TRBV10-3 to TRBJ1-4; TRBD1 matches 7 bases. The V gene end was trimmed by 4 bases and the J gene end by 5 bases; junction bases not matched to a gene: 4. CDR1 and CDR2 from the germline V gene are ENHRY and SYGVKD. The CDR3 consists of 14 residues. CDR3 nucleotide sequence: TGTGCCATCAGTGCGGGACAGTCGAATGAAAAACTGTTTTTT. Translating gives CAISAGQSNEKLFF.

The genes are TRBV5-1 and TRBJ1-5; unclear D gene. V lost 7 bases to trimming and J lost 3 bases, with 5 bases between them. Germline loops: CDR1 SGHRS, CDR2 YFSETQ. The CDR3 length is 11 residues. This chain's CDR3 is CASPSNQPQHF. CDR3 bases: TGCGCCAGCCCCTCCAATCAGCCCCAGCATTTT.

The chain employs TRBV27 and TRBJ1-5, with 9 bases that match TRBD1. V lost 5 bases, J lost 4 bases, and 12 bases stayed unmatched. There are 17 residues in the CDR3. Germline lookup yields CDR1 MNHEY and CDR2 SMNVEV (reference sequence). CDR3: CASSADYLGQGNQPQHF. The CDR3 region has the DNA TGTGCCAGCAGTGCTGACTATCTAGGACAGGGGAATCAGCCCCAGCATTTT.

The genes are TRBV30 and TRBJ2-1; TRBD2 matches 8 bases. The CDR3 loop spans 14 amino acids. In germline, CDR1 is GTSNPN, CDR2 SVGIG (reference sequence). The V gene end was trimmed by 2 bases and the J gene end by 4 bases; junction bases not matched to a gene: 4. The CDR3 is CAWSPSGGYNEQFF. The CDR3 bases are TGTGCCTGGAGTCCCAGCGGGGGATACAATGAGCAGTTCTTC. The full variable domain, in which reference TRBV30 and TRBJ2-1 provide the parts outside the CDR3, is SQTIHQWPATLVQPVGSPLSLECTVEGTSNPNLYWYRQAAGRGLQLLFYSVGIGQISSEVPQNLSASRPQDRQFILSSKKLLLSDSGFYLCAWSPSGGYNEQFFGPGTRLTVL.

Here the CDR3 reads CASSSRLVSGQYF. In DNA, the CDR3 is TGTGCCAGCAGCTCGAGACTGGTCTCGGGGCAGTATTTT. The gene calls are TRBV7-8 and TRBJ2-3, with no clear D. The length of the CDR3 is 13 residues. Trimming removed 4 bases at V and 11 bases at J, with 16 bases between. Germline-derived CDR1 and CDR2 are SGHVS and FQNEAQ.

This clone has more than one count but fewer than ten. This sequence joins TRBV27 and TRBJ2-2; D uncertain. Trimming took 2 bases from V and 4 from J, leaving 8 bases between them. Looked up from germline, CDR1 is MNHEY and CDR2 is SMNVEV (reference sequence). CDR3 length equals 14 residues. This chain's CDR3 is CASSLRPGTGELFF. The CDR3 DNA is TGTGCCAGCAGTTTAAGGCCGGGCACCGGGGAGCTGTTTTTT.

This clone has ten or more counts. The rearrangement links TRBV2 to TRBJ1-2, with D possibly being TRBD1 (5 bases). Germline assignment: CDR1 SNHLY and CDR2 FYNNEI. V was trimmed by 1 base and J by 4 bases, leaving 10 bases between them. The CDR3 covers 14 residues. CDR3 DNA: TGTGCCAGCAGTGAAGGTTTGGGGGGCTATGGCTACACCTTC. Translating gives CASSEGLGGYGYTF. Full variable domain (remainder filled in from reference TRBV2 and TRBJ1-2): EPEVTQTPSHQVTQMGQEVILRCVPISNHLYFYWYRQILGQKVEFLVSFYNNEISEKSEIFDDQFSVERPDGSNFTLKIRSTKLEDSAMYFCASSEGLGGYGYTFGSGTRLTVV.

The chain links TRBV4-1 to TRBJ2-6, with 8 nucleotides matching TRBD2. This CDR3 spans 16 amino acids. With V trimmed by 6 bases and J by 3 bases, 7 bases remained unmatched. In germline, CDR1 is MGHRA, CDR2 YSYEKL. The CDR3 loop reads CASRPSTSVGANVLTF. The CDR3 region has the DNA TGCGCCAGCAGACCCTCGACTAGCGTTGGGGCCAACGTCCTGACTTTC.

This clone occurred a few times. V and J are TRBV14 and TRBJ1-2; 9 nucleotides align to TRBD1. Germline V CDR1 and CDR2: SGHDN, FVKESK. After removal of 8 bases from V and 3 bases from J, the junction contained 10 bases not matched to a gene. The CDR3 runs 15 residues. CDR3 sequence: CASARGTGSDYGYTF. The CDR3, as DNA: TGTGCCAGCGCAAGGGGGACAGGGTCAGACTATGGCTACACCTTC.

In this sample, this clone turned up a few times. In DNA, the CDR3 is TGTGCCTGGAGACCGACAGCCAATTCACCCCTCCACTTT. This encodes CAWRPTANSPLHF. This rearrangement joins TRBV30 to TRBJ1-6, with D possibly being TRBD1 (5 bases). CDR1 is GTSNPN and CDR2 is SVGIG in the germline V gene (reference sequence). Trimming stripped 3 bases from V and 7 bases from J, with 10 bases between. The CDR3 sequence is 13 residues long.

The CDR3 sequence: CATQGDNYGYTF. The CDR3 nucleotides read TGTGCCACTCAGGGGGATAACTATGGCTACACCTTC. The V gene is TRBV28, the J gene TRBJ1-2; 7 bases line up with TRBD1. CDR1 and CDR2 from the germline V gene are MDHEN and SYDVKM. The CDR3 is made up of 12 amino acids. V shed 10 bases, J shed 1 base, and the junction held 3 bases outside the gene matches.

The gene calls are TRBV4-3 and TRBJ2-7; 9 bases align to TRBD1. Germline V lookup: CDR1 LGHNA, CDR2 YSLEER. The CDR3 is 16 amino acids. Germline trimming cut 1 base from V and 3 bases from J; bases unmatched to any gene: 7. The DNA of the CDR3 is TGCGCCAGCAGCCAAGCATCCGGGACAGGGTACTACGAGCAGTACTTC. As protein: CASSQASGTGYYEQYF.

This clone was seen a handful of times. The chain joins TRBV7-9 to TRBJ1-1; no definite D call. The V gene lost 0 bases and the J gene lost 3 bases, with 8 bases spanning the gap. Per germline, CDR1 SEHNR and CDR2 FQNEAQ (reference sequence). This CDR3 region has 14 residues. CDR3 protein: CASSLAGRYTEAFF. The CDR3 DNA sequence: TGTGCCAGCAGCTTAGCAGGGAGGTACACTGAAGCTTTCTTT.

J is TRBJ2-7 and V is TRBV7-3; weak D call: TRBD2 (5 bases). Germline V CDR1 and CDR2: SGHTA, FQGTGA. This CDR3 has 14 amino acids. V was trimmed by 5 bases and J by 7 bases, leaving 18 bases between them. In DNA form, the CDR3 reads TGTGCCAGCAGCCCAAGGGATCCACCGGGGGAGCAGTACTTC. Its protein is CASSPRDPPGEQYF.

The rearrangement joins TRBV7-2 to TRBJ1-2; D remains ambiguous. This CDR3 has 13 amino acids. V was pared by 5 bases and J by 4 bases, with 11 bases between. Germline V gene lookup returns CDR1 SGHTA and CDR2 FQGNSA. In DNA form, the CDR3 reads TGTGCCAGCAGCGACTTCACCGGCTATGGCTACACCTTC. Amino acids: CASSDFTGYGYTF.

The gene calls are TRBV12-2 and TRBJ2-1; whether TRBD1, the table's D call, matches the DNA was not checked. TRBV12-2 has pseudogene status. This CDR3 region has 13 residues. The CDR3 nucleotides read TGTGCAATACCCAGGGGGCCCTACAATGAGCAGTTCTTC. Translating gives CAIPRGPYNEQFF.

This clone was seen more than once but under ten times. The V gene is TRBV5-6, the J gene TRBJ2-5; D is possibly TRBD1 (7 bases). Germline loops: CDR1 SGHDT, CDR2 YYEEEE. The CDR3 is made up of 16 amino acids. V was shortened by 4 bases and J by 4 bases, with 20 bases between the two germline ends. DNA for the CDR3: TGTGCCAGCAGCCATGAGTCGACAGGGCGGGGAGAGACCCAGTACTTC. Protein product: CASSHESTGRGETQYF.

The chain carries TRBV7-2 and TRBJ2-7; 9 nucleotides line up with TRBD2. Germline V gives CDR1 SGHTA, CDR2 FQGNSA. The CDR3 covers 14 residues. V dropped 1 base and J dropped 6; count of bases not matched to a gene: 4. CDR3 amino acids: CASSLDSGGSEQYF. DNA for the CDR3: TGTGCCAGCAGCTTAGATAGCGGGGGATCCGAGCAGTACTTC.